The text below deals with one T cell receptor beta chain. These data are taken from a study of OX40 agonist ivuxolimab in advanced cancers. Across the whole study: An anti-OX40 (CD134) antibody with agonistic activity, ivuxolimab, was administered to patients. The eligibility criteria allowed prior anti-PD-1, anti-PD-L1 or anti-CTLA-4 therapy, and around 40% had some.

Some clones are missing from TCRdb's copy, which holds only in-frame ones; the method was immunoSEQ multiplex PCR. This sample has about 78,000 clones; about 91% occur once, and the top ten carry roughly 2.8%. The cohort excluded patients with autoimmune disease history or systemic immunosuppression. Sampling times: baseline, cycle 4 day 1, cycle 7 day 1. CDR1 is SGDLS and CDR2 is YYNGEE in the germline V gene. V shed 0 bases and J shed 7 bases, with 11 bases lying between them. This CDR3 is built from 14 residues. The sequences come from CD4+ or CD8+ T cells sorted from blood, collected in a trial of the OX40 agonist ivuxolimab. The TCR comes from an adult with an advanced solid tumor such as melanoma, head and neck, liver or kidney cancer. The chain is built from TRBV9 and TRBJ1-5; a possible D gene is TRBD1 (5 bases). CDR3 residues: CASSVDPGSQPQHF. CDR3 DNA sequence: TGTGCCAGCAGCGTAGATCCAGGGTCACAGCCCCAGCATTTT.